One and the same sample provided the 12 T cell receptor beta chains below, sequenced in a study of neurological immune-mediated disorders. TCRdb analysed the 5' RACE reads with MiXCR anew, one entry per CDR3 protein. The sample lists some 66,000 distinct CDR3 sequences; 3.4% were seen once. The material sequenced was PBMCs. The receptors here all came from a man aged 35 to 55 with multiple sclerosis.

This clonotype was found many times. This chain uses TRBV5-5 with TRBJ1-5, with a tentative D call TRBD1 (6 bases). This CDR3 is 16 amino acids long. V lost 2 bases, J lost 4 bases, and 16 bases lay in between. Germline V lookup: CDR1 SGHKS, CDR2 YYEKEE (reference sequence). CDR3 region: CASSLGGRGVNQPQHF. DNA for the CDR3: TGTGCCAGCAGCTTAGGGGGGCGCGGGGTGAATCAGCCCCAGCATTTT.

This clonotype was recorded many times. This rearrangement joins TRBV7-3 to TRBJ2-5; no firm D call. This CDR3 has 13 residues. Per the germline V gene, CDR1 is SGHTA and CDR2 is FQGTGA. The V end lost 2 bases, the J end lost 2 bases, and 6 bases lay between the germline ends. CDR3: CASSLLSQETQYF. DNA for the CDR3: TGTGCCAGCAGCTTACTTTCGCAAGAGACCCAGTACTTC.

This clonotype was observed at least ten times. CDR3 sequence (DNA): TGTGCCAGCAGTTATTTAGGGGCGAACACTGAAGCTTTCTTT. It is translated as CASSYLGANTEAFF. The V call is TRBV6-6, the J call TRBJ1-1; maybe TRBD1 (5 bases). V was trimmed by 3 bases and J by 1 base, leaving 9 bases between them. The V gene's germline CDR1 is MNHNY and CDR2 SVGAGI (reference sequence). The CDR3 runs to 14 residues.

This clonotype appeared many times. The J gene is TRBJ2-1, the V gene TRBV5-1, with TRBD2 matching over 10 bases. The V gene's germline CDR1 is SGHRS and CDR2 YFSETQ. This CDR3 spans 14 amino acids. The V gene end was trimmed by 1 base and the J gene end by 6 bases; junction bases not matched to a gene: 1. The CDR3 protein is CASSLLAGGNEQFF. CDR3 sequence (DNA): TGCGCCAGCAGCTTGTTAGCGGGGGGCAATGAGCAGTTCTTC.

This clonotype was observed at least ten times. A much larger clone sits a single nucleotide away, making a read error possible. The chain joins TRBV4-1 to TRBJ1-2, with D hard to call. Germline CDR1 is MGHRA and CDR2 is YSYEKL. The CDR3 extends over 12 amino acids. The DNA for the CDR3 is TGCGCCAACAGCCGCGGTGACTATGGCTACACCTTC. Translating gives CANSRGDYGYTF.

This clonotype was observed many times. The chain recombines TRBV6-5 with TRBJ1-5, with D uncertain. Looked up from germline, CDR1 is MNHEY and CDR2 is SVGAGI. This CDR3 region has 14 residues. V lost 6 bases and J lost 1, with 10 bases in between. CDR3 in DNA: TGTGCCAGCAGCCCCCCGGGCAGCAATCAGCCCCAGCATTTT. Translation: CASSPPGSNQPQHF.

This clonotype was counted many times. The chain recombines TRBV12-5 with TRBJ1-5, with D perhaps matching TRBD1 (6 bases). The V gene's germline CDR1 is LGHNT and CDR2 FRNRAP. Trimming took off 0 bases at V and 3 bases at J, with 21 bases between the two ends. The CDR3 sequence is 19 residues long. CDR3 sequence (DNA): TGTGCTAGTGGTTTGGTCGGGCAGGGGATAATACGGTTCAATCAGCCCCAGCATTTT. Translation gives CASGLVGQGIIRFNQPQHF.

This clonotype occurred many times. The chain carries TRBV18 and TRBJ1-4, with D maybe TRBD1 (5 bases). Trimming stripped 2 bases from V and 5 bases from J, with 15 bases between. The CDR3 runs 16 residues. CDR1 is KGHSH, CDR2 LQKENI, per germline. CDR3 DNA: TGTGCCAGCTCACCAGCCCAGGGCGCCTGGAATGAAAAACTGTTTTTT. Translation: CASSPAQGAWNEKLFF.

This clonotype has at least ten counts. The CDR3 loop is CSAREARLNNEQFF. In DNA, the CDR3 is TGCAGTGCTAGAGAAGCCAGACTCAACAATGAGCAGTTCTTC. The J gene is TRBJ2-1, the V gene TRBV20-1; D not certain. This CDR3 comprises 14 residues. V shed 0 bases and J shed 5 bases, with 11 bases lying between them. CDR1 and CDR2 from the germline V gene are DFQATT and SNEGSKA (reference sequence).

This clonotype was picked up many times. The chain joins TRBV20-1 to TRBJ2-1; D unclear. Germline CDR1 reads DFQATT; CDR2 reads SNEGSKA (reference sequence). The CDR3 length is 14 residues. Trimming stripped 3 bases from V and 5 bases from J, with 14 bases between. As DNA, the CDR3 is TGCAGTGCTAGCAACCGCTTCCGCCACAATGAGCAGTTCTTC. Protein product: CSASNRFRHNEQFF.

The genes are TRBV20-1 and TRBJ2-7; D gene uncertain. The CDR3 extends over 13 amino acids. The V gene lost 7 bases and the J gene lost 0 bases, with 13 bases spanning the gap. The germline gives CDR1 DFQATT, CDR2 SNEGSKA (reference sequence). For the CDR3, the DNA is TGCAGTGATAGGCGAAAGGGCTCCTACGAGCAGTACTTC. Translated: CSDRRKGSYEQYF.

This clonotype was seen at least ten times. The chain couples TRBV19 to TRBJ1-1; D is possibly TRBD1 (6 bases). Germline CDR1 reads LNHDA; CDR2 reads SQIVND (reference sequence). The CDR3 spans 13 residues. Deletions cut 7 bases from V and 0 bases from J, with 9 bases between. For the CDR3, the DNA is TGTGCCAGTACCAGGGGAATGAACACTGAAGCTTTCTTT. The encoded protein is CASTRGMNTEAFF.